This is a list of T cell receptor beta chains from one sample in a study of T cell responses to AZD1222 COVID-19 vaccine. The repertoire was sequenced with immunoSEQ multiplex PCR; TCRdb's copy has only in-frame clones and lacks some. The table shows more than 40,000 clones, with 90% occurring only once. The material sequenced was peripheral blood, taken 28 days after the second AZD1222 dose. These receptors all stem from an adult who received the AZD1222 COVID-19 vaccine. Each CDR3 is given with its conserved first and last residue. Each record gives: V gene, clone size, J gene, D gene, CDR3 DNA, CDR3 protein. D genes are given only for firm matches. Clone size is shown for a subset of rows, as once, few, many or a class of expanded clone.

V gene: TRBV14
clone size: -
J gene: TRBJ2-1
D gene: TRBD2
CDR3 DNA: TGTGCCAGCAGCTTAAGCGGGGGGCCTTTTACTGAGCAGTTCTTC
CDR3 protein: CASSLSGGPFTEQFF

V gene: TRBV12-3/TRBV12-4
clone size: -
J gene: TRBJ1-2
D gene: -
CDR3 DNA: TGTGCCAGCAGTTTAGGGGATAACTATGGCTACACCTTC
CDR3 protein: CASSLGDNYGYTF

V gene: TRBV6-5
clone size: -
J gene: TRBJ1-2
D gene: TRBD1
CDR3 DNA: TGTGCCAGCAGTAGGGACAGGCTTTATGGCTACACCTTC
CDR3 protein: CASSRDRLYGYTF

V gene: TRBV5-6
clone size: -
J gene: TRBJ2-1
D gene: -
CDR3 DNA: TGTGCCAGCAGCTTGTTGCAGCACGCCTACAATGAGCAGTTCTTC
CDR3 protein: CASSLLQHAYNEQFF

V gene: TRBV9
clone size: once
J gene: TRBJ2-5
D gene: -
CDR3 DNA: TGTGCCAGCAGCGTAGCCGCCTATGTGGAGACCCAGTACTTC
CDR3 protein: CASSVAAYVETQYF

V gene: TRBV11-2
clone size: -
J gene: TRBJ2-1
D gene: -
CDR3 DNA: TGTGCCAGCAGCTTAGCCGTTCCGAGGCGGGGTTACAATGAGCAGTTCTTC
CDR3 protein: CASSLAVPRRGYNEQFF

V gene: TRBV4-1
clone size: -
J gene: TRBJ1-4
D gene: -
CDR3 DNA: TGCGCCAGCAGCTCTGACCGACAGGCGGGTGAAAAACTGTTTTTT
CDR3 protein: CASSSDRQAGEKLFF

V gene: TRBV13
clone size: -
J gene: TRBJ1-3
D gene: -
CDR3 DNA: TGTGCCAGCAGCCACCCGGTTGTTGGAAACACCATATATTTT
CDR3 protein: CASSHPVVGNTIYF

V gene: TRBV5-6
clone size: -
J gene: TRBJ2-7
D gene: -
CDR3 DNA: TGTGCCAGCAGATCAGAAGGCTCCTACGAGCAGTACTTC
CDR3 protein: CASRSEGSYEQYF

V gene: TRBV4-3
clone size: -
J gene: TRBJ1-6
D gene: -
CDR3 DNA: TGCGCCAGCAGCCAATTACAGGAGTCAGATAATTCACCCCTCCACTTT
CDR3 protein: CASSQLQESDNSPLHF

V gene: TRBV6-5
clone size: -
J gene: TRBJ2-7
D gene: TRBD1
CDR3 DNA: TGTGCCAGCAGGGGTAACAGGGGACCGCACTACGAGCAGTACTTC
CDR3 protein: CASRGNRGPHYEQYF

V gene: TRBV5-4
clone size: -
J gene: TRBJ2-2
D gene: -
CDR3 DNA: TGTGCCAGCAGCTTGGATCGAGTAAACACCGGGGAGCTGTTTTTT
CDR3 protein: CASSLDRVNTGELFF

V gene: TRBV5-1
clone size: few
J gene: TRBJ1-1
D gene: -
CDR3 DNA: TGCGCCAGCAGCTTTGGTTCTGGGGGCTTGAACACTGAAGCTTTCTTT
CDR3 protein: CASSFGSGGLNTEAFF

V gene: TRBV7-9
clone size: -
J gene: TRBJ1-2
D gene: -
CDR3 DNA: TGTGCCAGCACCTTTCCAGGGGCCCCTAACTATGGCTACACCTTC
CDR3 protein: CASTFPGAPNYGYTF

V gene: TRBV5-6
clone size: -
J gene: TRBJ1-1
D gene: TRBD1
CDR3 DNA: TGTGCCAGCAGCTTGTACACGGACAGGGTAGGAATGAACACTGAAGCTTTCTTT
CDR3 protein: CASSLYTDRVGMNTEAFF

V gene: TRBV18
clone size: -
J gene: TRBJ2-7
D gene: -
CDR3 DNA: TGTGCCAGCTCACTCCCGGGGGGCGGGTACGAGCAGTACTTC
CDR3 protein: CASSLPGGGYEQYF

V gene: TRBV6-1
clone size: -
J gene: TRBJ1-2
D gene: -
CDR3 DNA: TGTGCCAGCAGTGAATTAGTCTCATATGGCTACACCTTC
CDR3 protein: CASSELVSYGYTF

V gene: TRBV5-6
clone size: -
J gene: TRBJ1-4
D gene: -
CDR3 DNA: TGTGCCAGCAGCTTGGACGGGGCGAGACGGAATGAAAAACTGTTTTTT
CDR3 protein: CASSLDGARRNEKLFF

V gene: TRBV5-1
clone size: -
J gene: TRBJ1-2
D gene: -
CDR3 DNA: TGCGCCAGCAGCCCCCTAGGGGCAGGAGCTAACTATGGCTACACCTTC
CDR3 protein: CASSPLGAGANYGYTF

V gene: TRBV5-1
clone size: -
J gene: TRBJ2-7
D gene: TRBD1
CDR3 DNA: TGCGCCAGCAGCTCGGGGGACAGGTTAAGCTACGAGCAGTACTTC
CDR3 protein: CASSSGDRLSYEQYF

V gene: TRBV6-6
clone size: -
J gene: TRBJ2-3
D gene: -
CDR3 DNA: TGTGCCAGCAGTTACGGGCAGCGGGGCACAGATACGCAGTATTTT
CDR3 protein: CASSYGQRGTDTQYF

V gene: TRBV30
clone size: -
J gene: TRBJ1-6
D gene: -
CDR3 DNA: TGTGCCTCCCCCACTCAGGGTGATAATTCACCCCTCCACTTT
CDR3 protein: CASPTQGDNSPLHF

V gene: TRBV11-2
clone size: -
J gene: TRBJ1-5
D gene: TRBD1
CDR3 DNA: TGTGCCAGCAGCTTAACTGGGGACAGGGTCCAGCCCCAGCATTTT
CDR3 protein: CASSLTGDRVQPQHF

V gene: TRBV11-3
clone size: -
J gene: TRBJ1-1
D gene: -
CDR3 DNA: TGTGCCAGCAGCTTTCCCCCCATTTACGACAGAGAGAACACTGAAGCTTTCTTT
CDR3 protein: CASSFPPIYDRENTEAFF

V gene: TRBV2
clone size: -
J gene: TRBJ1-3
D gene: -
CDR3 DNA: TGTGCCAGCAGTGAAGCACGGGTTAACTCTGGAAACACCATATATTTT
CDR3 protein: CASSEARVNSGNTIYF

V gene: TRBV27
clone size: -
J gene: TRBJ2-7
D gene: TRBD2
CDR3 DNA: TGTGCCAGCGTCGGGACTAGCGGTTACGAGCAGTACTTC
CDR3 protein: CASVGTSGYEQYF

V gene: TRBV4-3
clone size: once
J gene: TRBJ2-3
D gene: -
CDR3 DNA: TGCGCCAGCAGCCAGACACAGGGATGGGCGGGTACGCAGTATTTT
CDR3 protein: CASSQTQGWAGTQYF

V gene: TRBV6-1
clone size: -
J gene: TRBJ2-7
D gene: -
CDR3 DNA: TGTGCCAGCAGTGAAGCGTTTCTCAGGTATAGCTTC
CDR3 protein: CASSEAFLRYSF

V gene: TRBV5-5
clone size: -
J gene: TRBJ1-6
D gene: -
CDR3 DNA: TGTGCCAGCAGCTTGGTTGGAAGGACCTCTGCCCTCCACTTT
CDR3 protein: CASSLVGRTSALHF

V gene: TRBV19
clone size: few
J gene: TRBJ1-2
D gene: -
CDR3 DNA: TGTGCTCTAAGGTACGGAGATGGCTACACCTTC
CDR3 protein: CALRYGDGYTF

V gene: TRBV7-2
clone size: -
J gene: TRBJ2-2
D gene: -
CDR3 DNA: TGTGCCAGCAGCTTACGGCAGGGTACGAACACCGGGGAGCTGTTTTTT
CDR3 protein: CASSLRQGTNTGELFF

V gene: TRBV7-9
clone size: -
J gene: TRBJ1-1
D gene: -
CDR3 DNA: TGTGCCAGCAGCTTGCTTTTAGGGGGAACTGAAGCTTTCTTT
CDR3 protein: CASSLLLGGTEAFF

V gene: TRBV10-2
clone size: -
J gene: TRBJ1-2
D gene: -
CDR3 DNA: TGCGCCAGCAGTGAGTCTGGGAGTCATGGCTACACCTTC
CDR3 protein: CASSESGSHGYTF

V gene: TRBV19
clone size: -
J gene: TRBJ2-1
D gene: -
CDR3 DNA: TGTGCCAGTAGTATCTACAAACAGGGAAAGCAGAATGAGCAGTTCTTC
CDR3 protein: CASSIYKQGKQNEQFF

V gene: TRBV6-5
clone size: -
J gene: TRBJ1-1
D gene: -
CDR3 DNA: TGTGCCAGCATAGCCGGGGGAGGAGGCACTGAAGCTTTCTTT
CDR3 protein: CASIAGGGGTEAFF

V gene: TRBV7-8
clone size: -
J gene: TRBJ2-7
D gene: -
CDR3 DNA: TGTGCCAGCAGCGACCCTATAGTCGCCCCCGAGCAGTACTTC
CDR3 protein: CASSDPIVAPEQYF

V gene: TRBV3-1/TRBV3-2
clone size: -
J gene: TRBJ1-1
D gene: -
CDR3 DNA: TGTGCCAGCAGCGTCTCAGGGTCACCTGAAGCTTTCTTT
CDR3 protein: CASSVSGSPEAFF

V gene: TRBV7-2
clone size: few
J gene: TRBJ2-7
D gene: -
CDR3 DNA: TGTGCCAGCAGCTTAGCGGGGCGGAGCTCCTACGAGCAGTACTTC
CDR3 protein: CASSLAGRSSYEQYF

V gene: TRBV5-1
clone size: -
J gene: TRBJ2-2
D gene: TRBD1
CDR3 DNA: TGCGCCAGCAGCCATCGACAGGGGGACACCGGGGAGCTGTTTTTT
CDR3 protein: CASSHRQGDTGELFF

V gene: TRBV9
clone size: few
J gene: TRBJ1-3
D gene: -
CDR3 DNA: TGTGCCAGCAGCGTAGAGGCTTTAGGAAACACCATATATTTT
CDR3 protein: CASSVEALGNTIYF

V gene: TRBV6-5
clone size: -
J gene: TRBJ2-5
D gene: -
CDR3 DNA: TGTGCCAGCAAAACGGGAGAGACCCAGTACTTC
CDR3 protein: CASKTGETQYF

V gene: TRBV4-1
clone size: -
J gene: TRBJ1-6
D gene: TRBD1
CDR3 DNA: TGCGCCAGCAAAGGGGACAGACGCTCACCCCTCCACTTT
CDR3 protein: CASKGDRRSPLHF

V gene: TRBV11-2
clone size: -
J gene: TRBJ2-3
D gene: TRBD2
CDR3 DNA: TGTGCCAGCAGCTCGGGACTAGCGGGGGGCACCACAGATACGCAGTATTTT
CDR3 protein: CASSSGLAGGTTDTQYF

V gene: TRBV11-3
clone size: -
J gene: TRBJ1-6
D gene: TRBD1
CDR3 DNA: TGTGCCAGCAGCCAAGGGACAGCAGGCCGCCTCCACTTT
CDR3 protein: CASSQGTAGRLHF

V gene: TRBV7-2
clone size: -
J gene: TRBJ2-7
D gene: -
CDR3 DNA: TGTGCCAGCAGTTACCAGGGCAGGACGTCGAGCTCCTACGAGCAGTACTTC
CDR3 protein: CASSYQGRTSSSYEQYF

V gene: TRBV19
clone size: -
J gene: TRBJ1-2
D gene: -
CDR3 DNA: TGTGCCAGTAGTAGTTCCCGACAGCGCGACTATGGCTACACCTTC
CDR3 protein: CASSSSRQRDYGYTF

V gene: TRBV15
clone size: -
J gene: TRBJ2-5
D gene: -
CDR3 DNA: TGTGCCACCAGCAGAGATCCAACAGGGCTGGAGACCCAGTACTTC
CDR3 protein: CATSRDPTGLETQYF

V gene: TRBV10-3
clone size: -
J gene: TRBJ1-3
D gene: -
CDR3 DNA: TGTGCCATCGCAACGGCCTCTGGAAACACCATATATTTT
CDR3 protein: CAIATASGNTIYF

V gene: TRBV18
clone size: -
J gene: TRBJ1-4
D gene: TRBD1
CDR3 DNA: TGTGCCAGCTCACGGTACAGGGGGGCTGAAAAACTGTTTTTT
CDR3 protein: CASSRYRGAEKLFF

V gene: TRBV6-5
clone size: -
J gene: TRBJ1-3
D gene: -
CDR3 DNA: TGTGCCAGCAGTTACTCGGATCAGGGCTTCACCATATATTTT
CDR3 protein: CASSYSDQGFTIYF

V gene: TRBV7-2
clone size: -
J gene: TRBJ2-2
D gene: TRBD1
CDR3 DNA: TGTGCCAGCAGCACGAGGGGACAGGGCGGGACCGGGGAGCTGTTTTTT
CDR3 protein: CASSTRGQGGTGELFF

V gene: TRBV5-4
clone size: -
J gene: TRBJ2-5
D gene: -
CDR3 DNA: TGTGCCAGCAGCTTGAGGGGTCAAGAGACCCAGTACTTC
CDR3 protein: CASSLRGQETQYF

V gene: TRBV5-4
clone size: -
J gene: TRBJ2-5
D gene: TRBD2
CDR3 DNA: TGTGCCAGCAGTTCCCTTAGCGGGGGTGGGGAGACCCAGTACTTC
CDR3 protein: CASSSLSGGGETQYF

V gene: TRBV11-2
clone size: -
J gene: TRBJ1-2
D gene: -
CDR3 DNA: TGTGCCAGCAGCTCTTACCCGCAGGGACTCTATGGCTACACCTTC
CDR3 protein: CASSSYPQGLYGYTF

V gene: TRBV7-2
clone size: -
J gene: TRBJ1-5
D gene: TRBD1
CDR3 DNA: TGTGCCAGCAGCGTGAGACAGGGCTTCAATCAGCCCCAGCATTTT
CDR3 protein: CASSVRQGFNQPQHF